The 32 T cell receptor beta chains given below trace back to one sample, sequenced in a study of shared clonotypes between healthy human individuals. Data came from immunoSEQ multiplex PCR; TCRdb stores just in-frame clones and leaves some out. The sample records roughly 2.6 million clones, around 90% being singletons. Sequenced: naive CD4+ T cells sorted from blood. Indicated subset: CD45RA+ positively selected. The receptors here all came from a man aged 18 to 35 in good health.

This clone was seen just once. The rearrangement joins TRBV12-5 to TRBJ2-2; 9 nucleotides match TRBD1. V trimming: 3 bases; J trimming: 5 bases; junction bases outside the gene matches: 7. CDR3 length: 16 amino acids. CDR1 is LGHNT and CDR2 is FRNRAP in the germline V gene. The CDR3 region has the DNA TGTGCTAGTGGTTTCTTCACAGGGGGCGCGACCGGGGAGCTGTTTTTT. This translates into CASGFFTGGATGELFF. The full variable domain, with the rest looked up from reference TRBV12-5 and TRBJ2-2, is DARVTQTPRHKVTEMGQEVTMRCQPILGHNTVFWYRQTMMQGLELLAYFRNRAPLDDSGMPKDRFSAEMPDATLATLKIQPSEPRDSAVYFCASGFFTGGATGELFFGEGSRLTVL.

As to this clone: The same CDR3 also results from other DNA sequences found in this sample. This sequence joins TRBV7-2 and TRBJ2-7, with no clear D. This CDR3 contains 13 residues. Trimming left V 3 bases short and J 1 base short, with 7 bases between. CDR1 and CDR2 from the germline V gene are SGHTA and FQGNSA. In nucleotides, the CDR3 is TGTGCCAGCAGCTTCGGATATTCCTACGAGCAGTACTTC. It is translated as CASSFGYSYEQYF.

The chain carries TRBV15 and TRBJ1-6, with 7 bases fitting TRBD1. CDR3 length: 13 residues. Per the germline V gene, CDR1 is LNHNV and CDR2 is YYDKDF (reference sequence). The V and J ends lost 8 bases and 6 bases, in that order; junction bases with no gene match: 4. CDR3 amino acids: CATAGTVNSPLHF. The CDR3 DNA sequence: TGTGCCACCGCCGGGACAGTTAATTCACCCCTCCACTTT.

The chain employs TRBV11-2 and TRBJ2-7; the match to TRBD2 covers 9 bases. Germline loops: CDR1 SGHAT, CDR2 FQNNGV. Unmatched junction bases numbered 8, after V lost 4 bases and J lost 4 bases. The CDR3 length is 15 residues. CDR3 in DNA: TGTGCCAGCAGCTCTCCCCTAGCGGGAAATTACGAGCAGTACTTC. Residues: CASSSPLAGNYEQYF. The entire variable domain, with the rest obtained from reference TRBV11-2 and TRBJ2-7, is as follows: EAGVAQSPRYKIIEKRQSVAFWCNPISGHATLYWYQQILGQGPKLLIQFQNNGVVDDSQLPKDRFSAERLKGVDSTLKIQPAKLEDSAVYLCASSSPLAGNYEQYFGPGTRLTVT.

The V call is TRBV7-3, the J call TRBJ2-1; TRBD1 might be the D (5 bases). V lost 4 bases and J 5 bases, leaving 18 bases between the germline ends. This CDR3 comprises 16 residues. In germline, CDR1 is SGHTA, CDR2 FQGTGA. CDR3 protein: CASSSPDRRVDNEQFF. As DNA, the CDR3 is TGTGCCAGCAGCTCTCCCGACAGACGGGTGGACAATGAGCAGTTCTTC.

The chain couples TRBV6-5 to TRBJ2-6; D is undetermined. Trimming pared 10 bases from V and 0 bases from J, leaving 10 bases between. The CDR3 is 14 residues long. Looked up from germline, CDR1 is MNHEY and CDR2 is SVGAGI. The CDR3 DNA is TGTGCCACCGCGGTGTCCTCTGGGGCCAACGTCCTGACTTTC. As protein: CATAVSSGANVLTF.

The genes are TRBV30 and TRBJ2-1; D not resolved. Trimming left V 2 bases short and J 6 bases short, with 14 bases between. Germline CDR1 reads GTSNPN; CDR2 reads SVGIG (reference sequence). The CDR3 is 14 residues long. CDR3 bases: TGTGCCTGGAGTCCCAGCCCGTACCCCAATGAGCAGTTCTTC. It specifies CAWSPSPYPNEQFF.

As for this clone: This sample includes further DNA sequences coding for the same CDR3. The chain is built from TRBV5-1 and TRBJ2-7; D gene unclear. The CDR3 spans 15 residues. V gave up 1 base and J gave up 0 bases, with 11 bases separating them. Per germline, CDR1 SGHRS and CDR2 YFSETQ. This CDR3 is CASSLRTGSSYEQYF. For the CDR3, the DNA is TGCGCCAGCAGCTTGAGAACTGGAAGCTCCTACGAGCAGTACTTC.

With regard to this clone: Distinct nucleotide sequences in the sample also encode this CDR3. The chain carries TRBV5-1 and TRBJ2-5; TRBD2 agrees at 7 bases. Per the germline V gene, CDR1 is SGHRS and CDR2 is YFSETQ. The CDR3 extends over 14 amino acids. The V segment lost 0 bases and the J segment 5 bases; nucleotides outside the gene matches: 4. CDR3 bases: TGCGCCAGCAGCTTGGGCGGTAGCGGGGAGACCCAGTACTTC. Encoded protein: CASSLGGSGETQYF.

The rearrangement joins TRBV6-1 to TRBJ2-5, with 7 bases matching TRBD2. Germline trimming cut 8 bases from V and 4 bases from J; bases unmatched to any gene: 13. The germline gives CDR1 MNHNS, CDR2 SASEGT. The CDR3 consists of 15 residues. For the CDR3, the DNA is TGTGCCAGCCTCACGCGAGCGGGGCGAGGAGAGACCCAGTACTTC. As protein: CASLTRAGRGETQYF.

This rearrangement joins TRBV4-1 to TRBJ2-2, with 8 bases matching TRBD2. Germline V gene lookup returns CDR1 MGHRA and CDR2 YSYEKL. J was trimmed by 2 bases and V by 4 bases; bases with no gene match: 3. The CDR3 covers 15 residues. The CDR3 loop reads CASSLGLANTGELFF. The CDR3 region has the DNA TGCGCCAGCAGCCTAGGACTAGCAAACACCGGGGAGCTGTTTTTT.

The chain has TRBV6-5 and TRBJ1-1; perhaps TRBD1 as D (5 bases). Germline loops: CDR1 MNHEY, CDR2 SVGAGI. V dropped 7 bases and J dropped 3 bases, with 18 bases sitting between them. The CDR3 runs 15 residues. The CDR3 protein is CASKSERGGYTEAFF. CDR3 nucleotides: TGTGCCAGCAAGTCGGAGCGGGGGGGGTACACTGAAGCTTTCTTT.

The V call is TRBV4-2, the J call TRBJ1-3, with D unresolved. The germline V and J ends were trimmed by 0 bases and 0 bases, with 6 bases remaining between them. CDR3 length: 15 amino acids. CDR1 and CDR2 from the germline V gene are LGHNA and YNFKEQ. The CDR3 DNA is TGTGCCAGCAGCCAAGATCTTCGCTCTGGAAACACCATATATTTT. This codes for CASSQDLRSGNTIYF.

The genes are TRBV7-9 and TRBJ2-3; D is perhaps TRBD1 or TRBD2 (5 bases each). The germline gives CDR1 SEHNR, CDR2 FQNEAQ (reference sequence). The CDR3 consists of 11 residues. The germline V and J ends were trimmed by 3 bases and 9 bases, with 7 bases remaining between them. The CDR3 DNA reads TGTGCCAGCAGCTTCGAGGGGACGCAGTATTTT. Protein sequence: CASSFEGTQYF.

This clone came up once. The gene calls are TRBV9 and TRBJ2-7; D uncertain. This CDR3 is built from 13 residues. V lost 1 base and J lost 5, with 10 bases in between. Germline values: CDR1 SGDLS, CDR2 YYNGEE. In nucleotides, the CDR3 is TGTGCCAGCAGCGTACCCGGAGTCCACGAGCAGTACTTC. Amino acid sequence: CASSVPGVHEQYF. Using reference TRBV9 and TRBJ2-7 for the parts outside the CDR3, the full variable domain is DSGVTQTPKHLITATGQRVTLRCSPRSGDLSVYWYQQSLDQGLQFLIQYYNGEERAKGNILERFSAQQFPDLHSELNLSSLELGDSALYFCASSVPGVHEQYFGPGTRLTVT.

The chain recombines TRBV4-3 with TRBJ2-1; 7 positions match TRBD2. The germline CDR1 and CDR2 sequences are LGHNA and YSLEER. J gave up 0 bases and V 4 bases, and 3 bases lay outside the gene matches. The CDR3 is 15 amino acids. Here the CDR3 DNA reads TGCGCCAGCAGCCCTGGGGACTACTCCTACAATGAGCAGTTCTTC. Translating it yields CASSPGDYSYNEQFF.

V and J are TRBV29-1 and TRBJ2-2, with a weak D call TRBD1 (6 bases). The ends were cut back, 3 bases at V and 6 bases at J, with 11 bases in the middle. This CDR3 spans 13 amino acids. Germline V gives CDR1 SQVTM, CDR2 ANQGSEA. The CDR3 nucleotides are TGCAGCGTTGAGGTACAGGGCCCCGGGGAGCTGTTTTTT. This encodes CSVEVQGPGELFF.

The chain employs TRBV7-3 and TRBJ2-5; 11 bases are shared with TRBD2. The V segment lost 5 bases and the J segment 4 bases; nucleotides outside the gene matches: 9. Germline V gives CDR1 SGHTA, CDR2 FQGTGA. The CDR3 consists of 16 residues. The CDR3 here is CASSPGSGGALETQYF. CDR3 in DNA: TGTGCCAGCAGCCCAGGTAGCGGGGGGGCTTTAGAGACCCAGTACTTC.

The chain combines TRBV7-9 with TRBJ1-6; D may be TRBD1 (6 bases). CDR1 is SEHNR and CDR2 is FQNEAQ in the germline V gene (reference sequence). V was cut by 5 bases and J by 7 bases, with 18 bases left in between. CDR3 length: 16 amino acids. The CDR3 DNA reads as TGTGCCAGCAGCAAACAGGGAGATTTTGGGAATTCACCCCTCCACTTT. Its protein product is CASSKQGDFGNSPLHF.

V and J are TRBV7-8 and TRBJ2-1; weak D call: TRBD2 (6 bases). Per the germline V gene, CDR1 is SGHVS and CDR2 is FQNEAQ. Trimming removed 2 bases from V and 0 bases from J, with 14 bases in between. This CDR3 is 17 amino acids long. The CDR3 coding sequence is TGTGCCAGCAGCTTAATGGGCGGGGCGAGCTCCTACAATGAGCAGTTCTTC. This codes for CASSLMGGASSYNEQFF.

This clone was seen once. V gene TRBV19 combines with J gene TRBJ1-1; D gene ambiguous. The CDR3 has 11 amino acids. Trimming stripped 7 bases from V and 6 bases from J, with 9 bases between. The germline V gene has CDR1 LNHDA and CDR2 SQIVND (reference sequence). CDR3: CASIEVPEAFF. DNA for the CDR3: TGTGCCAGTATTGAAGTCCCTGAAGCTTTCTTT.

The CDR3 bases are TGCGCCAGCAGTCAATCGAGACAGTACTACGAGCAGTACTTC. This gives the protein CASSQSRQYYEQYF. V is TRBV23-1 and J is TRBJ2-7; D is perhaps TRBD1 (5 bases). TRBV23-1 carries the ORF label, with uncertain function. The CDR3 is made up of 14 amino acids. V was shortened by 0 bases and J by 3 bases, with 9 bases between the two germline ends.

V is TRBV27 and J is TRBJ2-2; 10 nucleotides line up with TRBD2. The germline CDR1 and CDR2 sequences are MNHEY and SMNVEV (reference sequence). V gave up 2 bases and J gave up 5 bases; unmatched junction bases: 5. This CDR3 comprises 16 residues. For the CDR3, the DNA is TGTGCCAGCAGTTTAAGAGCTAGCGGGGGTACCGGGGAGCTGTTTTTT. This sequence encodes CASSLRASGGTGELFF.

The V call is TRBV5-1, the J call TRBJ1-2, with 12 bases fitting TRBD1. The CDR3 totals 15 residues. Germline values: CDR1 SGHRS, CDR2 YFSETQ. V shed 0 bases and J 8 bases; nucleotides not matched to a gene: 5. CDR3 in DNA: TGCGCCAGCAGCTTGGGCCGGGGGACAGGGGGCGGCTACACCTTC. Translated: CASSLGRGTGGGYTF.

The chain combines TRBV6-5 with TRBJ2-1; the D gene is possibly TRBD2 (5 bases). The V and J ends lost 7 bases and 8 bases respectively, with 18 bases between them. The CDR3 is made up of 14 amino acids. Per germline, CDR1 MNHEY and CDR2 SVGAGI. As DNA, the CDR3 is TGTGCCAGCACCCGGGCGGCTAGCAGTGATGAGCAGTTCTTC. It yields the protein CASTRAASSDEQFF.

The chain recombines TRBV5-4 with TRBJ2-3; tentative D call: TRBD2 (6 bases). V dropped 4 bases and J dropped 6 bases, with 18 bases sitting between them. Per the germline V gene, CDR1 is SGHNT and CDR2 is YYREEE (reference sequence). The length of the CDR3 is 15 residues. The CDR3 here is CASSTAGNRYDTQYF. The CDR3, as DNA: TGTGCCAGCAGCACGGCGGGGAACAGATATGATACGCAGTATTTT.

The genes are TRBV6-6 and TRBJ2-7, with a weak D call TRBD1 (5 bases). CDR3 length: 11 amino acids. The V end was cut by 5 bases, the J end by 11 bases, with 13 bases between. Germline-derived CDR1 and CDR2 are MNHNY and SVGAGI (reference sequence). The CDR3: CASSPGHLKYF. Written as DNA, the CDR3 is TGTGCCAGCAGTCCCGGACACCTTAAGTACTTC.

This clone has only one observation. V usage is TRBV30 and J usage is TRBJ2-1; weak D call: TRBD2 (6 bases). There are 15 residues in the CDR3. The V end lost 1 base, the J end lost 2 bases, and 12 bases lay between the germline ends. Germline CDR1 is GTSNPN and CDR2 is SVGIG (reference sequence). CDR3 nucleotide sequence: TGTGCCTGGAGTGATTGGCGGGGACCCTACAATGAGCAGTTCTTC. Protein sequence: CAWSDWRGPYNEQFF.

This clone was counted a single time. This chain links TRBV18 with TRBJ2-2; the D gene could be TRBD1 or TRBD2 (5 bases each). Germline CDR1 KGHSH, CDR2 LQKENI. The CDR3 is made up of 13 amino acids. Trimming removed 5 bases at V and 7 bases at J, with 11 bases between. CDR3 protein: CASSRDGDGELFF. The CDR3, as DNA: TGTGCCAGCTCAAGGGACGGGGACGGGGAGCTGTTTTTT.

As concerns this clone: The same CDR3 is also encoded by other DNA sequences in this sample. V usage is TRBV18 and J usage is TRBJ1-4; TRBD1 matches 8 bases. With V trimmed by 3 bases and J by 5 bases, 2 bases remained unmatched. Per the germline V gene, CDR1 is KGHSH and CDR2 is LQKENI. The CDR3 runs to 14 residues. Here the CDR3 DNA reads TGTGCCAGCTCACCGGGACAGGAGAATGAAAAACTGTTTTTT. Protein sequence: CASSPGQENEKLFF.

A remark on this clone: The identical CDR3 is also encoded by other nucleotide sequences in the sample. This chain connects TRBV6-1 to TRBJ2-1, with 8 bases matching TRBD1. In germline, CDR1 is MNHNS, CDR2 SASEGT. Trimming removed 8 bases from V and 3 bases from J; junction bases left unmatched: 0. CDR3 size: 12 residues. The CDR3 DNA reads as TGTGCCAGCGGGACAGGCTACAATGAGCAGTTCTTC. As protein: CASGTGYNEQFF.

This clone was detected a few times. This specimen includes other DNA sequences encoding the same CDR3. This chain links TRBV7-9 with TRBJ1-1, with TRBD1 identical over 7 bases. Trimming removed 1 base from V and 4 bases from J; junction bases left unmatched: 6. This CDR3 contains 15 residues. Germline V gene data show CDR1 as SEHNR and CDR2 as FQNEAQ (reference sequence). The CDR3 loop reads CASSLGQGGGTEAFF. DNA for the CDR3: TGTGCCAGCAGCTTAGGACAGGGAGGCGGCACTGAAGCTTTCTTT.